This entry lists 10 T cell receptor beta chains sequenced from one sample in a study of patients and donors after allogeneic stem cell transplantation. TCRdb ran MiXCR on the RT-PCR reads and lists one entry per CDR3 protein. The sample yields about 960,000 distinct CDR3 sequences, roughly 18% seen once. The source material was blood, either unsorted or a sorted T cell fraction (not recorded which). All receptors come from a human donor who was either an allogeneic HSCT recipient or a stem cell or donor lymphocyte infusion donor (not recorded which). It is not recorded whose cells these are; they may come from a transplant donor.

This clonotype was found a few times. The V call is TRBV6-4, the J call TRBJ2-1, with 9 bases fitting TRBD2. The V and J ends lost 0 bases and 0 bases, in that order; junction bases with no gene match: 9. Germline-derived CDR1 and CDR2 are MRHNA and SNTAGT. The CDR3 is made up of 19 amino acids. The CDR3 bases are TGTGCCAGCAGTGACTCAGATAGCGGGGGCCTTAGCTCCTACAATGAGCAGTTCTTC. The encoded protein is CASSDSDSGGLSSYNEQFF.

In this sample, this clonotype turned up many times. This chain uses TRBV4-3 with TRBJ2-3; D not resolved. The CDR3 spans 13 residues. Looked up from germline, CDR1 is LGHNA and CDR2 is YSLEER. Trimming left V 3 bases short and J 6 bases short, with 10 bases between. The CDR3 DNA is TGCGCCAGCAGCCATGCTGACACCGATACGCAGTATTTT. The encoded protein is CASSHADTDTQYF.

The V call is TRBV11-1, the J call TRBJ2-1; D tentatively fits TRBD1 or TRBD2 (6 bases each). This CDR3 region has 17 residues. V was pared by 0 bases and J by 4 bases, with 16 bases between. Germline CDR1 reads SGHAT; CDR2 reads FQDESV (reference sequence). DNA of the CDR3: TGTGCCAGCAGCTTAGCGCTGGGTAGCGGACAGTACAATGAGCAGTTCTTC. It codes for CASSLALGSGQYNEQFF.

Comment on this clonotype: The germline gene is not matched at one end of the junction; a read error may be the cause. The J gene is TRBJ2-3, the V gene TRBV7-7; D remains ambiguous. This CDR3 contains 14 residues. Per germline, CDR1 SSHAT and CDR2 FNYEAQ (reference sequence). CDR3 in DNA: TGTGCTAGCAGCCGGACCATAGGAGCAGATACGCAGTATTTT. Protein sequence: CASSRTIGADTQYF.

This clonotype was detected a few times. The chain employs TRBV12-5 and TRBJ1-1; 7 positions match TRBD1. The germline CDR1 and CDR2 sequences are LGHNT and FRNRAP. Trimming cost V 0 bases and J 6 bases; bases outside gene matches: 16. There are 18 residues in the CDR3. This chain's CDR3 is CASGLVHGGGGGRPEAFF. In nucleotides, the CDR3 is TGTGCTAGTGGTTTGGTACACGGGGGGGGAGGGGGCCGACCTGAAGCTTTCTTT.

V and J are TRBV12-3 or TRBV12-4 and TRBJ2-7; D is undetermined. This CDR3 has 15 residues. Trimming left V 2 bases short and J 0 bases short, with 11 bases between. This chain's CDR3 is CASSLRTRSSYEQYF. CDR3 DNA sequence: TGTGCCAGCAGTTTAAGGACCAGGAGCTCCTACGAGCAGTACTTC.

This clonotype turned up a few times. The rearrangement uses TRBV20-1 and TRBJ2-7; possibly TRBD1 for D (6 bases). The CDR3 runs to 15 residues. Trimming cost V 2 bases and J 1 base, with 15 bases left between them. Per germline, CDR1 DFQATT and CDR2 SNEGSKA (reference sequence). CDR3 loop: CSARPGHWISYEQYF. Written as DNA, the CDR3 is TGCAGTGCTAGACCGGGACACTGGATATCCTACGAGCAGTACTTC.

The chain uses TRBV5-6 and TRBJ2-1, with 10 bases lining up with TRBD2. J gave up 5 bases and V 1 base, and 12 bases lay outside the gene matches. The germline gives CDR1 SGHDT, CDR2 YYEEEE. The CDR3 consists of 18 residues. The CDR3 here is CASSLYLAGVYKDNEQFF. CDR3 bases: TGTGCCAGCAGCTTGTACCTAGCGGGGGTTTACAAGGACAATGAGCAGTTCTTC.

The table lists this clonotype with a few counts. The chain carries TRBV27 and TRBJ2-7; D is perhaps TRBD2 (6 bases). In germline, CDR1 is MNHEY, CDR2 SMNVEV (reference sequence). Trimming shortened V by 3 bases and J by 2 bases, and 11 bases separated the two germline ends. The CDR3 is 14 amino acids. This CDR3 reads CASSLGPGAYEQYF. Here the CDR3 DNA reads TGTGCCAGCAGTTTGGGTCCGGGGGCCTACGAGCAGTACTTC.

J is TRBJ2-3 and V is TRBV20-1; D remains ambiguous. The V gene's germline CDR1 is DFQATT and CDR2 SNEGSKA (reference sequence). The CDR3 extends over 15 amino acids. The V end was cut by 0 bases, the J end by 6 bases, with 16 bases between. The CDR3 DNA reads TGCAGTGCTAGAGAAGTTTCGGTTATTGCGGATACGCAGTATTTT. It encodes CSAREVSVIADTQYF.